These 29 T cell receptor beta chains came from one sample sequenced in a study of blood T cell repertoires in COVID-19. Clones were sequenced by immunoSEQ multiplex PCR, and TCRdb holds only the in-frame ones, with some missing. The sample records some 350,000 clones, 89% being singletons. What was sequenced was peripheral blood. Receptor source: a woman in her twenties or thirties with COVID-19, enrolled during active disease.

The chain uses TRBV11-3 and TRBJ1-4; the match to TRBD1 covers 9 bases. With 6 bases clipped from V and 6 bases from J, the junction kept 5 bases outside the gene matches. The CDR3 consists of 14 residues. Germline lookup yields CDR1 SGHNT and CDR2 YENEEA. The DNA of the CDR3 is TGTGCCAGCAGTACCGGGACAGGGTATGAAAAACTGTTTTTT. Its translation: CASSTGTGYEKLFF.

J is TRBJ2-5 and V is TRBV28; TRBD1 is a possible D gene (6 bases). The CDR3 is 16 amino acids. V was cut by 4 bases and J by 9 bases, with 24 bases left in between. Germline V gene lookup returns CDR1 MDHEN and CDR2 SYDVKM. CDR3 DNA sequence: TGTGCCAGCAGTTATTACCGGGACACCAGGATTGCGGCCCAGTACTTC. Translated, it gives CASSYYRDTRIAAQYF.

The V call is TRBV9, the J call TRBJ2-1; 8 nucleotides agree with TRBD2. The CDR3 has 17 residues. Germline V lookup: CDR1 SGDLS, CDR2 YYNGEE. Losses at the gene ends were 4 bases for V and 5 bases for J; bases not matched to a gene: 14. The CDR3 bases are TGTGCCAGCAGCCCCCGGAGTGGGACTAGATTGGACAATGAGCAGTTCTTC. It translates to CASSPRSGTRLDNEQFF.

This chain links TRBV6-2 or TRBV6-3 with TRBJ2-1; tentatively, D is TRBD1 (6 bases). V was shortened by 6 bases and J by 4 bases, with 13 bases between the two germline ends. Germline V CDR1 and CDR2: MNHEY, SVGEGT. The length of the CDR3 is 14 residues. The chain's CDR3 is CASSRRQEYNEQFF. CDR3 sequence (DNA): TGTGCCAGCAGCCGACGACAGGAGTACAATGAGCAGTTCTTC.

The CDR3 DNA sequence: TGCAGTGCTAGTCACCCGGGACAGGGGAGTGAAAAACTGTTTTTT. This encodes CSASHPGQGSEKLFF. The rearrangement joins TRBV20-1 to TRBJ1-4, with 10 bases identical to TRBD1. There are 15 residues in the CDR3. Per the germline V gene, CDR1 is DFQATT and CDR2 is SNEGSKA (reference sequence). V gave up 3 bases and J gave up 7 bases; unmatched junction bases: 8.

The CDR3 DNA reads as TGTGCCAGTAGTCAGGACAGGGATGACGAGCAGTACTTC. Translated: CASSQDRDDEQYF. The V call is TRBV19, the J call TRBJ2-7; 8 bases line up with TRBD1. Germline CDR1 reads LNHDA; CDR2 reads SQIVND (reference sequence). V lost 5 bases to trimming and J lost 5 bases; unmatched junction nucleotides: 5. This CDR3 region has 13 residues.

The rearrangement uses TRBV11-3 and TRBJ1-1; D is uncertain. V lost 3 bases and J 3 bases, leaving 11 bases between the germline ends. The germline CDR1 and CDR2 sequences are SGHNT and YENEEA. The CDR3 covers 14 residues. The CDR3 DNA follows: TGTGCCAGCAGCTTGCGGGTTGTGGACACTGAAGCTTTCTTT. It specifies CASSLRVVDTEAFF.

The rearrangement joins TRBV7-2 to TRBJ1-2, with 11 bases aligning to TRBD1. The CDR3 is 15 residues long. Germline V gene data show CDR1 as SGHTA and CDR2 as FQGNSA. V was pared by 3 bases and J by 7 bases, with 7 bases of the junction left unmatched. CDR3 amino acids: CASSLRDRGSRGYTF. CDR3 DNA: TGTGCCAGCAGCTTGCGGGACAGGGGGAGTCGTGGCTACACCTTC.

This clone has only a few counts. V is TRBV6-5 and J is TRBJ1-1; D gene uncertain. This CDR3 is built from 13 residues. Germline CDR1 is MNHEY and CDR2 is SVGAGI. The germline V and J ends were trimmed by 6 bases and 8 bases, with 16 bases remaining between them. CDR3 nucleotide sequence: TGTGCCAGCAGCCCGGAACGTATCAGGGAAGCTTTCTTT. Protein sequence: CASSPERIREAFF.

This chain connects TRBV2 to TRBJ2-5; tentative D call: TRBD2 (7 bases). The CDR3 length is 14 residues. V was pared by 2 bases and J by 5 bases, with 12 bases between. From germline, CDR1 is SNHLY and CDR2 FYNNEI. CDR3 bases: TGTGCCAGCAGTGAAAGGGGGGGCACGGAGACCCAGTACTTC. Encoded protein: CASSERGGTETQYF.

This chain joins TRBV14 and TRBJ1-6; D remains ambiguous. Germline CDR1 is SGHDN and CDR2 is FVKESK. CDR3 length: 13 residues. Trimming cost V 6 bases and J 9 bases, with 12 bases left between them. The DNA of the CDR3 is TGTGCCAGCAGTACTGCTACGCGTTCACCCCTCCACTTT. Residues: CASSTATRSPLHF.

The V and J genes are TRBV10-2 and TRBJ1-1; D gene unclear. Germline loops: CDR1 WSHSY, CDR2 SAAADI. This CDR3 spans 15 amino acids. The V end was cut by 5 bases, the J end by 0 bases, with 13 bases between. This CDR3 is CASSRLTYLNTEAFF. The CDR3 coding sequence is TGCGCCAGCAGTCGCCTTACCTATTTGAACACTGAAGCTTTCTTT.

In its sample, this clone was seen a few times. This rearrangement joins TRBV7-6 to TRBJ1-1; D unclear. The length of the CDR3 is 15 residues. V dropped 5 bases and J dropped 1 base, with 14 bases sitting between them. Germline CDR1 reads SGHVS; CDR2 reads FNYEAQ. CDR3 sequence reads: CASSPGGMTNTEAFF. CDR3 DNA sequence: TGTGCCAGCAGCCCTGGAGGGATGACGAACACTGAAGCTTTCTTT.

This clone was counted between two and nine times. The junction departs from germline at one end; a sequencing error may be responsible. This chain connects TRBV7-7 to TRBJ2-3, with TRBD1 matching over 9 bases. From germline, CDR1 is SSHAT and CDR2 FNYEAQ (reference sequence). The CDR3 runs 18 residues. CDR3 protein: CASSLGPFGTGMFRTQYF. The CDR3 nucleotides are TGTGCTAGCAGCTTAGGACCTTTTGGGACAGGGATGTTTAGGACGCAGTATTTT.

This clone was counted a single time. V and J are TRBV5-1 and TRBJ2-5; 8 nucleotides match TRBD1. J gave up 4 bases and V 4 bases, and 6 bases lay outside the gene matches. The length of the CDR3 is 14 residues. Germline-derived CDR1 and CDR2 are SGHRS and YFSETQ. CDR3 DNA: TGCGCCAGCAGCGCCGGACAGGGATTAGAGACCCAGTACTTC. Protein sequence: CASSAGQGLETQYF.

The chain has TRBV5-1 and TRBJ1-2; 8 nucleotides align to TRBD1. Losses at the gene ends were 4 bases for V and 0 bases for J; bases not matched to a gene: 8. The germline gives CDR1 SGHRS, CDR2 YFSETQ. The CDR3 is 16 amino acids. CDR3 protein: CASSPTQGVANYGYTF. For the CDR3, the DNA is TGCGCCAGCAGCCCCACACAGGGGGTAGCTAACTATGGCTACACCTTC.

This CDR3 reads CSAERGTEQYV. Written as DNA, the CDR3 is TGCAGTGCGGAGCGTGGCACCGAGCAGTACGTC. The V call is TRBV20-1, the J call TRBJ2-7; unclear D gene. This CDR3 has 11 amino acids. Germline V lookup: CDR1 DFQATT, CDR2 SNEGSKA (reference sequence). V shed 6 bases and J shed 6 bases, with 12 bases lying between them.

This chain links TRBV19 with TRBJ1-2, with D uncertain. The CDR3 totals 13 residues. Trimming stripped 11 bases from V and 4 bases from J, with 17 bases between. Germline V lookup: CDR1 LNHDA, CDR2 SQIVND (reference sequence). CDR3: CAAKLRGGYGYTF. CDR3 bases: TGTGCCGCCAAACTGAGAGGAGGCTATGGCTACACCTTC.

The chain joins TRBV15 to TRBJ1-1, with 7 positions matching TRBD1. V lost 7 bases to trimming and J lost 0 bases; unmatched junction nucleotides: 8. The V gene's germline CDR1 is LNHNV and CDR2 YYDKDF (reference sequence). This CDR3 spans 15 amino acids. The CDR3 spells CATTRGAGLNTEAFF. The CDR3 nucleotides are TGTGCCACCACCAGGGGGGCAGGTCTGAACACTGAAGCTTTCTTT.

A word on this clone: A read error may explain this, as a much larger clone is one base away. The rearrangement joins TRBV6-2 or TRBV6-3 to TRBJ2-2; 8 nucleotides align to TRBD1. This CDR3 region has 15 residues. V was clipped by 6 bases and J by 1 base; unmatched bases: 4. Looked up from germline, CDR1 is MNHEY and CDR2 is SVGEGT. CDR3 DNA: TGTGCCAGCAGCCCCGGGACAGGGAACACCGGGGAGCTGTTTTTT. Protein product: CASSPGTGNTGELFF.

V and J are TRBV7-8 and TRBJ1-1; unclear D gene. Germline CDR1 reads SGHVS; CDR2 reads FQNEAQ. CDR3 length: 15 amino acids. Trimming took off 0 bases at V and 1 base at J, with 9 bases between the two ends. CDR3 amino acids: CASSLASSGNTEAFF. In DNA, the CDR3 is TGTGCCAGCAGCTTAGCATCCTCAGGGAACACTGAAGCTTTCTTT.

The chain links TRBV11-2 to TRBJ2-7, with D hard to call. Germline values: CDR1 SGHAT, CDR2 FQNNGV. Trimming shortened V by 0 bases and J by 0 bases, and 6 bases separated the two germline ends. CDR3 size: 14 residues. The CDR3 DNA follows: TGTGCCAGCAGCTTAGAACGGAGCTCCTACGAGCAGTACTTC. This codes for CASSLERSSYEQYF.

V gene TRBV19 combines with J gene TRBJ2-7; D perhaps matches TRBD2 (5 bases). V lost 5 bases, J lost 2 bases, and 10 bases lay in between. The germline gives CDR1 LNHDA, CDR2 SQIVND (reference sequence). The CDR3 runs to 13 residues. The CDR3 sequence is CASSSGEPYEQYF. In nucleotides, the CDR3 is TGTGCCAGTAGTTCCGGGGAACCCTACGAGCAGTACTTC.

V and J are TRBV29-1 and TRBJ2-5; 15 bases map to TRBD2. Germline V gene lookup returns CDR1 SQVTM and CDR2 ANQGSEA. This CDR3 contains 17 residues. With 5 bases clipped from V and 4 bases from J, the junction kept 11 bases outside the gene matches. DNA for the CDR3: TGCAGCGTTCTCGGACTAGCGGGAGGGCTCGGGGGAGAGACCCAGTACTTC. The encoded protein is CSVLGLAGGLGGETQYF.

V gene TRBV27 combines with J gene TRBJ2-7; TRBD1 matches at 10 bases. V gave up 3 bases and J gave up 4 bases; unmatched junction bases: 9. Per the germline V gene, CDR1 is MNHEY and CDR2 is SMNVEV (reference sequence). This CDR3 has 16 amino acids. DNA for the CDR3: TGTGCCAGCAGTTTGGGACCGGGACAGGGGATGTACGAGCAGTACTTC. The encoded protein is CASSLGPGQGMYEQYF.

The genes are TRBV6-5 and TRBJ2-5, with 7 bases matching TRBD1. After removal of 2 bases from V and 5 bases from J, the junction contained 2 bases not matched to a gene. Germline CDR1 is MNHEY and CDR2 is SVGAGI. This CDR3 region has 13 residues. The CDR3 protein is CASSYRGRETQYF. The CDR3 nucleotides read TGTGCCAGCAGTTACAGGGGGCGGGAGACCCAGTACTTC.

The chain combines TRBV15 with TRBJ1-1; the D is unclear. V dropped 5 bases and J dropped 0 bases, with 16 bases sitting between them. Germline CDR1 is LNHNV and CDR2 is YYDKDF (reference sequence). This CDR3 region has 16 residues. As DNA, the CDR3 is TGTGCCACCAGCTATGAACCGGGTCCCCTGAACACTGAAGCTTTCTTT. Protein: CATSYEPGPLNTEAFF. Full variable domain (remainder filled in from reference TRBV15 and TRBJ1-1): DAMVIQNPRYQVTQFGKPVTLSCSQTLNHNVMYWYQQKSSQAPKLLFHYYDKDFNNEADTPDNFQSRRPNTSFCFLDIRSPGLGDTAMYLCATSYEPGPLNTEAFFGQGTRLTVV.

The V call is TRBV6-5, the J call TRBJ2-4; D call uncertain. The germline gives CDR1 MNHEY, CDR2 SVGAGI. This CDR3 region has 13 residues. V was clipped by 6 bases and J by 6 bases, with 12 bases between them. The CDR3 loop is CASRGTASNIQYF. CDR3 coding DNA: TGTGCCAGCAGGGGCACTGCTTCAAACATTCAGTACTTC.

The gene calls are TRBV5-4 and TRBJ2-3, with a possible D match to TRBD2 (5 bases). Germline loops: CDR1 SGHNT, CDR2 YYREEE (reference sequence). Between the trimmed V and J ends, which lost 4 bases and 11 bases, there was a span of 14 bases. The CDR3 extends over 12 amino acids. CDR3 in DNA: TGTGCCAGCAGCCTTCTTTCCGGAGGGCAGTATTTT. As protein: CASSLLSGGQYF.